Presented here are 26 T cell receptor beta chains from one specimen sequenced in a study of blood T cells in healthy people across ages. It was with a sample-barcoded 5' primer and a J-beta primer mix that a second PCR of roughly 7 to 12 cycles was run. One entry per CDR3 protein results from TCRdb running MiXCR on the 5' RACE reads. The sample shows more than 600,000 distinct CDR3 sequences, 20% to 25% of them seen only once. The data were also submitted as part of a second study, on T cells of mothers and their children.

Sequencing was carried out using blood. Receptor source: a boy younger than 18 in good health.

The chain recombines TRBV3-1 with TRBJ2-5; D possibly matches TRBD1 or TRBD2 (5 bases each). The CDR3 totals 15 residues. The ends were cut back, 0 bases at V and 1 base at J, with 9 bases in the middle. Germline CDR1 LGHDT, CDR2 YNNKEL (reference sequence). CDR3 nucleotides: TGTGCCAGCAGCCAAGATCTGGGGACCCAAGAGACCCAGTACTTC. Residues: CASSQDLGTQETQYF.

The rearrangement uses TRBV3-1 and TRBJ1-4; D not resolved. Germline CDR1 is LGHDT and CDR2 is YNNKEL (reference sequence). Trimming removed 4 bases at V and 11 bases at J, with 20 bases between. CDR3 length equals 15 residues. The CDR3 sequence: CASSPRTVSGGKLFF. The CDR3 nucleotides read TGTGCCAGCAGCCCTCGGACTGTGAGTGGAGGGAAACTGTTTTTT. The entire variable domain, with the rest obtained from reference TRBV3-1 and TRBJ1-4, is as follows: DTAVSQTPKYLVTQMGNDKSIKCEQNLGHDTMYWYKQDSKKFLKIMFSYNNKELIINETVPNRFSPKSPDKAHLNLHINSLELGDSAVYFCASSPRTVSGGKLFFGSGTQLSVL.

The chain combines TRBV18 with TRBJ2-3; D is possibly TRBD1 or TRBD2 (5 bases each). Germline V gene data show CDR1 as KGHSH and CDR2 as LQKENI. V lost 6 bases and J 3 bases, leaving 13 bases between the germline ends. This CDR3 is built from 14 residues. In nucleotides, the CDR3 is TGTGCCAGCTCCCCGCAGGGAGTTACAGATACGCAGTATTTT. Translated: CASSPQGVTDTQYF.

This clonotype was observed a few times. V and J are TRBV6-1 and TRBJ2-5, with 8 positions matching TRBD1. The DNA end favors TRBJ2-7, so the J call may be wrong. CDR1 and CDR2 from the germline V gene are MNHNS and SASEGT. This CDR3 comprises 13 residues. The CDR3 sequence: CASSTQGEDEQYF. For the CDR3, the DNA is TGTGCCAGCAGTACACAGGGGGAGGACGAGCAGTACTTC.

CDR3 DNA: TGTGCCAGCAGCTCGTTCGACCGCACAGATACGCAGTATTTT. The encoded protein is CASSSFDRTDTQYF. The rearrangement joins TRBV7-3 to TRBJ2-3; D uncertain. Germline values: CDR1 SGHTA, CDR2 FQGTGA. The CDR3 runs 14 residues. Trimming removed 4 bases at V and 1 base at J, with 9 bases between.

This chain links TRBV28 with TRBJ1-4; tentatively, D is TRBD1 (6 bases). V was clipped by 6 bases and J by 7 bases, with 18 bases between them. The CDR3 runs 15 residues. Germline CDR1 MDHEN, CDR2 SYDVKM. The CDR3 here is CASSSITGSGEKLFF. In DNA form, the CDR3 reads TGTGCCAGCAGCTCTATCACAGGGAGTGGTGAAAAACTGTTTTTT.

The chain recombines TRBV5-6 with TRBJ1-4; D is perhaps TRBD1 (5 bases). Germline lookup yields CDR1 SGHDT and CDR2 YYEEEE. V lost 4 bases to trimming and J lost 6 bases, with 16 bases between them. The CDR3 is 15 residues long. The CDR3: CASSPRGGIHEKLFF. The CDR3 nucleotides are TGTGCCAGCAGCCCCCGGGGGGGAATTCATGAAAAACTGTTTTTT.

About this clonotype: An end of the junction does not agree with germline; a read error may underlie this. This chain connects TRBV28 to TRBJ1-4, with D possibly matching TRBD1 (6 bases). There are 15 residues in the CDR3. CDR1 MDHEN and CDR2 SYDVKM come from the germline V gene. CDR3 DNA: TGTGGCAGCAGTGACGACAGGCGGCGGGCGGAAAAACTGTTTTTT. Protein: CGSSDDRRRAEKLFF.

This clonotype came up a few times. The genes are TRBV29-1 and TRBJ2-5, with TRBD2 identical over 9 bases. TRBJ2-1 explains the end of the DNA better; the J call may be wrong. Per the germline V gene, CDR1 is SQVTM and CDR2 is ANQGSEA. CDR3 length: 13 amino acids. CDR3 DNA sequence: TGCAGCGTTGGGCGGGGGGGGATGCATGAGCAGTTCTTC. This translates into CSVGRGGMHEQFF.

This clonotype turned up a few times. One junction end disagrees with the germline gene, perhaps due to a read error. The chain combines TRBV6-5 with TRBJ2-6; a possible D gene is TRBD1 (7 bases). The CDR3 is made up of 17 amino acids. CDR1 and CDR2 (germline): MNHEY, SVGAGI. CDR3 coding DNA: TGTGCCGGCAGTTACCAGGGGGGACACTCTGGGGCCAACGTCCTGACTTTC. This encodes CAGSYQGGHSGANVLTF.

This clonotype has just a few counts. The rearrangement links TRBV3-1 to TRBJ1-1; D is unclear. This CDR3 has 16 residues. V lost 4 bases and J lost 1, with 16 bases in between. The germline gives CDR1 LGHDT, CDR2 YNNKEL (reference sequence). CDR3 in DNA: TGTGCCAGCAGCCTAAAGACGGGAATCCCGAACACTGAAGCTTTCTTT. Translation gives CASSLKTGIPNTEAFF.

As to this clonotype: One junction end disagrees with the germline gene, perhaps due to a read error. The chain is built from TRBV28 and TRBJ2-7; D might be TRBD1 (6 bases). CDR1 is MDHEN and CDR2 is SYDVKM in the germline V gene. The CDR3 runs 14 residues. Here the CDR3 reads CACSLPGQPYEQYF. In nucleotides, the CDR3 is TGTGCCTGCAGCCTCCCCGGACAGCCGTACGAGCAGTACTTC.

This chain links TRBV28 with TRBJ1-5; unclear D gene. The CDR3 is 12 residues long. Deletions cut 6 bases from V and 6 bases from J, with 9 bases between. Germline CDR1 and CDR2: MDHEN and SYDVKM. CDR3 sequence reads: CASSHKSQPQHF. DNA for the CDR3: TGTGCCAGCAGCCATAAATCTCAGCCCCAGCATTTT.

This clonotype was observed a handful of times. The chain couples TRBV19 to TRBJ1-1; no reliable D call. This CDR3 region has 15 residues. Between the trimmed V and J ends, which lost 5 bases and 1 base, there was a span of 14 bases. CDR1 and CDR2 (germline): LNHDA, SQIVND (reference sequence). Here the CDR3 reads CASSPIALGNTEAFF. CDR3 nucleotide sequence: TGTGCCAGTAGTCCTATAGCGCTTGGGAACACTGAAGCTTTCTTT. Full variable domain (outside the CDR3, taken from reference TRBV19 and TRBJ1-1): DGGITQSPKYLFRKEGQNVTLSCEQNLNHDAMYWYRQDPGQGLRLIYYSQIVNDFQKGDIAEGYSVSREKKESFPLTVTSAQKNPTAFYLCASSPIALGNTEAFFGQGTRLTVV.

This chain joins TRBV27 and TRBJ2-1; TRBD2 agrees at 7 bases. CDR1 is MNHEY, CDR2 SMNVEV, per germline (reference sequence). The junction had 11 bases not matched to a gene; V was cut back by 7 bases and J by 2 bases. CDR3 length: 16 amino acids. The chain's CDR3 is CASKLTRGDAYNEQFF. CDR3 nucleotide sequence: TGTGCCAGCAAACTAACACGGGGGGACGCCTACAATGAGCAGTTCTTC.

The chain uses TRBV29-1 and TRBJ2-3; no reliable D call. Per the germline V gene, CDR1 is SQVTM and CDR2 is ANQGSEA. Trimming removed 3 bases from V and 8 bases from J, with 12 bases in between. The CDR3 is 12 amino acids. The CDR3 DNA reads TGCAGCGTTGAGGGGATAGTAGGTACGCAGTATTTT. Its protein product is CSVEGIVGTQYF.

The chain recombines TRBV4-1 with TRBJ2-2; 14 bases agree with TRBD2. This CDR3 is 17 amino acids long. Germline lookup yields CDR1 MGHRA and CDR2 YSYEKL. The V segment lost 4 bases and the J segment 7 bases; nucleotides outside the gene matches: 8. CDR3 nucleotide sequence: TGCGCCAGCAGCCTAAGGACTAGCGGGAGGATGGTCGGGGAGCTGTTTTTT. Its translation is CASSLRTSGRMVGELFF.

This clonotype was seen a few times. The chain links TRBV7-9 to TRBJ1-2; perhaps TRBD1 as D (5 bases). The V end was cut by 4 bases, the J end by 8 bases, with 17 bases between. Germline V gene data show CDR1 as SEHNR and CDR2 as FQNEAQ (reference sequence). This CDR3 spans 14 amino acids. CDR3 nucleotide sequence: TGTGCCAGCAGCTCGCCAATGGGACGAGTGGGCTACACCTTC. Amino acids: CASSSPMGRVGYTF.

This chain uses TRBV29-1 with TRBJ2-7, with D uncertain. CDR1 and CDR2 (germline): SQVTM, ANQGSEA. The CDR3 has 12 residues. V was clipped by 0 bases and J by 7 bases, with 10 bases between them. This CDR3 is CSVEDPPAEQYF. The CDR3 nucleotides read TGCAGCGTTGAAGATCCCCCAGCTGAGCAGTACTTC.

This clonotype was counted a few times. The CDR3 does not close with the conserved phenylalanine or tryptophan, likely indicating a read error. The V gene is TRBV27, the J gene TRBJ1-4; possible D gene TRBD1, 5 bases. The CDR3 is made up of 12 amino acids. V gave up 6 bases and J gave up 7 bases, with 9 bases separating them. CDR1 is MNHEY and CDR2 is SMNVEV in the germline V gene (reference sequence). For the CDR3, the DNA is TGTGCCAGCAGGTCTAGGGGTGAAAAACTGTTTCTT. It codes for CASRSRGEKLFL.

The CDR3 DNA sequence: TGTGCCAGCAGCTCTGGACCCATGGGCTATGGCTACACCTTC. Amino acid sequence: CASSSGPMGYGYTF. V and J are TRBV13 and TRBJ1-2; D gene uncertain. V lost 4 bases and J lost 4, with 13 bases in between. Germline assignment: CDR1 PRHDT and CDR2 FYEKMQ (reference sequence). The CDR3 sequence is 14 residues long.

The CDR3 coding sequence is TGCGCCAGCAGCCAAGAGTGGGGATCGAGCACCGGGGAGCTGTTTTTT. Its translation: CASSQEWGSSTGELFF. The J gene is TRBJ2-2, the V gene TRBV4-1; no clear D. V was clipped by 0 bases and J by 4 bases, with 12 bases between them. Per germline, CDR1 MGHRA and CDR2 YSYEKL. The CDR3 totals 16 residues.

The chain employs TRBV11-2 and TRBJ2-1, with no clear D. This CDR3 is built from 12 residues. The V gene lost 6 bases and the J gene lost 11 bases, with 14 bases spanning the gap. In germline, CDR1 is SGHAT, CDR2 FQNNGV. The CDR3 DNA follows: TGTGCCAGCAGGTCCGGCGGCGTAAAGCAGTTCTTC. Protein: CASRSGGVKQFF.

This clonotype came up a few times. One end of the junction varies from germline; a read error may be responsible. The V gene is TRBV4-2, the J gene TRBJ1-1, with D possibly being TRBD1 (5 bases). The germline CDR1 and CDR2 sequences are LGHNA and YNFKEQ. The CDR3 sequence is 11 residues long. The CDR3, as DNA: TGTGCCAGCAGCCAAGCTGACAGAGCTTACTTT. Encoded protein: CASSQADRAYF.

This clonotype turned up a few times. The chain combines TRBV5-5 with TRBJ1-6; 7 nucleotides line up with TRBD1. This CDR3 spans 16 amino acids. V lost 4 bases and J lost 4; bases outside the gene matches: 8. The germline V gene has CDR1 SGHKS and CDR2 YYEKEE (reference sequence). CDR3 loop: CASSRPGTEYNSPLHF. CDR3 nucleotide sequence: TGTGCCAGCAGCCGGCCCGGGACAGAATATAATTCACCCCTCCACTTT.

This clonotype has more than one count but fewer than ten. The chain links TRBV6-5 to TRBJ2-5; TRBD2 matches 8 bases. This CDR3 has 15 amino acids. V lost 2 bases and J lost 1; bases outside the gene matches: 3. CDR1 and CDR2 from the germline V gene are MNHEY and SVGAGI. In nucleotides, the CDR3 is TGTGCCAGCAGTTACGCCCGGGGGGGCCAAGAGACCCAGTACTTC. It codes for CASSYARGGQETQYF.